This T cell receptor (beta chain) was sequenced in a study of regulatory T cells in long-lasting Graves disease. This clonotype was seen repeatedly, ten times or more. Antigen specificity is unknown. Study-wide results and limits: TCR diversity was lower in persistent Graves' patients than in newly diagnosed ones.

Time point specified: newly diagnosed GD, antithyroid drugs for less than 3 months. Researchers made the TCR library from RNA that was extracted from PBMCs. Guidelines of the American Thyroid Association were used to diagnose Graves' disease. Arm-PCR of CDR3 regions and iRepertoire HTBI primers were used to build TCR beta libraries. TCRdb called the multiplex PCR reads again in MiXCR, with one record for every CDR3 protein. The profile shows approximately 470,000 distinct CDR3 sequences, around 15% of them singletons. With 7 bases clipped from V and 0 bases from J, the junction kept 2 bases outside the gene matches. The CDR3 sequence is 14 residues long. The germline V gene has CDR1 ENHRY and CDR2 SYGVKD. This sample was shared with a second study, whose subject was T cells in Graves' hyperthyroidism and ophthalmopathy. That source notes: RT-PCR in the first round (using the HTBI primer set) targeted the TCR CDR3. With a median lead of roughly 6.8 months before onset, the model predicted ophthalmopathy.

Specimen: peripheral blood mononuclear cells (PBMCs), collected at new diagnosis, from a patient treated with antithyroid drugs. This clonotype originated in a man aged 40-49 years with Graves disease. The chain recombines TRBV10-3 with TRBJ2-2; TRBD1 aligns across 7 bases. CDR3 protein: CAIKGTANTGELFF. The CDR3 nucleotides read TGTGCCATCAAAGGGACAGCGAACACCGGGGAGCTGTTTTTT.